This TCR beta chain was sequenced in a study of cytomegalovirus exposure and HLA in healthy donors. Study-level points and caveats: In vitro assays verified that three CMV-associated chains recognized CMV antigens specifically. Across donors, most TCRs were seen rarely, yet some public ones were widespread.

There are 13 residues in the CDR3. The germline V gene has CDR1 GTSNPN and CDR2 SVGIG (reference sequence). V shed 6 bases and J shed 4 bases, with 15 bases lying between them. This clone was seen more than once but under ten times. Its target is not known. Method: immunoSEQ multiplex PCR; TCRdb's copy keeps in-frame clones and lacks some. The sample records about 340,000 clones, more than 80% being singletons. The approximately 120-subject validation cohort, separate from the roughly 700-subject first cohort, included the donors. The clonotype originates from a young woman in good health and CMV-seronegative. The chain joins TRBV30 to TRBJ1-2, with unresolved D. Material for sequencing was PBMCs. The CDR3 protein is CACLTVGSYGYTF. DNA of the CDR3: TGTGCCTGTCTTACAGTGGGCTCCTATGGCTACACCTTC. The complete variable domain, with remaining parts taken from reference TRBV30 and TRBJ1-2, reads SQTIHQWPATLVQPVGSPLSLECTVEGTSNPNLYWYRQAAGRGLQLLFYSVGIGQISSEVPQNLSASRPQDRQFILSSKKLLLSDSGFYLCACLTVGSYGYTFGSGTRLTVV.